A selection of T cell receptor beta chains follows, all from one sample in a study of blood T cell repertoires in COVID-19. Profiling relied on immunoSEQ multiplex PCR, and the TCRdb table lists in-frame clones only, not all of them. The data hold over 200,000 clones, with around 83% observed a single time. The sequenced sample consisted of peripheral blood. These receptors originate from an elderly man with acute or convalescent COVID-19. The conserved cysteine and the conserved F or W are not part of the CDR3 here. Fields, in order: CDR3 protein, V gene, J gene.

CDR3aa: ASSERTGELF
v_gene: TRBV2
j_gene: TRBJ2-2

CDR3aa: ASSLARDGAYEQY
v_gene: TRBV7-6
j_gene: TRBJ2-7

CDR3aa: ASSLGGSSYEQY
v_gene: TRBV11-3
j_gene: TRBJ2-7

CDR3aa: ASQGGGEVSVYEQY
v_gene: TRBV27
j_gene: TRBJ2-7

CDR3aa: ASRDITGQINTEAF
v_gene: TRBV2
j_gene: TRBJ1-1

CDR3aa: ASRNGDTQY
v_gene: TRBV6-5
j_gene: TRBJ2-3

CDR3aa: ASTDRLNTEAF
v_gene: TRBV6-5
j_gene: TRBJ1-1

CDR3aa: ASIGGGSYGYT
v_gene: TRBV6-5
j_gene: TRBJ1-2

CDR3aa: ASSAGPSPGLAGNEQF
v_gene: TRBV5-4
j_gene: TRBJ2-1

CDR3aa: ASSLGAGLNEKLF
v_gene: TRBV27
j_gene: TRBJ1-4

CDR3aa: ASSLSGRTPLEQY
v_gene: TRBV27
j_gene: TRBJ2-7

CDR3aa: ASSTPGTHSSFSQY
v_gene: TRBV28
j_gene: TRBJ2-3

CDR3aa: ASSIATGLNTEAF
v_gene: TRBV7-2
j_gene: TRBJ1-1

CDR3aa: ASSYSILAGYNEQF
v_gene: TRBV6-5
j_gene: TRBJ2-1

CDR3aa: ASSESIRDSYEQY
v_gene: TRBV10-1
j_gene: TRBJ2-7

CDR3aa: ASSGGLGSSYEQY
v_gene: TRBV9
j_gene: TRBJ2-7

CDR3aa: ATGQGRGVEQF
v_gene: TRBV24-1
j_gene: TRBJ2-1

CDR3aa: ASSFTGQGRDTQY
v_gene: TRBV5-4
j_gene: TRBJ2-3

CDR3aa: ASSPGDRGVHTIY
v_gene: TRBV6-5
j_gene: TRBJ1-3

CDR3aa: ASTGQGLNTEAF
v_gene: TRBV19
j_gene: TRBJ1-1

CDR3aa: ASSWGRYSTDTQY
v_gene: TRBV11-3
j_gene: TRBJ2-3

CDR3aa: ASSPQENTEAF
v_gene: TRBV5-1
j_gene: TRBJ1-1

CDR3aa: ASSLDRVDSKLF
v_gene: TRBV7-9
j_gene: TRBJ1-4

CDR3aa: ASSVGTGSLSYEQY
v_gene: TRBV6-1
j_gene: TRBJ2-7

CDR3aa: ASTIGQGPYEQY
v_gene: TRBV19
j_gene: TRBJ2-7

CDR3aa: ASSLVGQGVNEQF
v_gene: TRBV11-3
j_gene: TRBJ2-1

CDR3aa: ASSLGMTSGGSSYEQY
v_gene: TRBV11-2
j_gene: TRBJ2-7

CDR3aa: ASSSPGQSYEQY
v_gene: TRBV19
j_gene: TRBJ2-7

CDR3aa: ASSLTGTQMNTEAF
v_gene: TRBV3-1/TRBV3-2
j_gene: TRBJ1-1

CDR3aa: ASSSVLGADTEAF
v_gene: TRBV7-2
j_gene: TRBJ1-1

CDR3aa: ASSPGGVRETQY
v_gene: TRBV18
j_gene: TRBJ2-5

CDR3aa: ASSKTSGNTDTQY
v_gene: TRBV7-3
j_gene: TRBJ2-3

CDR3aa: AISGTGGNYEQY
v_gene: TRBV10-3
j_gene: TRBJ2-7

CDR3aa: ATSDSPPGTEYYEQY
v_gene: TRBV24-1
j_gene: TRBJ2-7

CDR3aa: ASSDGGMNTEAF
v_gene: TRBV2
j_gene: TRBJ1-1